This T cell receptor beta chain originates from a study of tumor-infiltrating lymphocytes in primary liver carcinoma. Starting from around 0.45 ug of total RNA, TCR beta cDNA was produced with a primer in the constant region. The TCR beta library was amplified through three nested multiplex PCR rounds in a modified ARM-PCR procedure. TRBV1-TRBV30 forward primers paired with a C-beta reverse primer drove the first two PCR rounds, about 9 cycles each. Via MiXCR, TCRdb re-called the multiplex PCR reads, giving one row per CDR3 protein. The data contain approximately 110,000 distinct CDR3 sequences, 55% to 75% of them singletons. To note about this clonotype: The CDR3 does not close with the conserved phenylalanine or tryptophan, likely indicating a read error.

From germline, CDR1 is SGHAT and CDR2 FQNNGV. The CDR3 is 15 residues long. Co-extraction yielded RNA and DNA from approximately 20-30 mg of unsorted bulk tissue. Sequenced sample: liver tumor tissue from sampling region 1. Subset defined: tumor region T1, superior pole. The chain recombines TRBV11-2 with TRBJ1-2; no clear D gene. This TCR was sampled from a woman aged 55-69 years with primary liver carcinoma and hepatitis B virus infection. The CDR3 DNA follows: TGTGCCAGCAGTTTAGATCCGGGAGTAATCTATGGCTACACCCTC. It codes for CASSLDPGVIYGYTL.